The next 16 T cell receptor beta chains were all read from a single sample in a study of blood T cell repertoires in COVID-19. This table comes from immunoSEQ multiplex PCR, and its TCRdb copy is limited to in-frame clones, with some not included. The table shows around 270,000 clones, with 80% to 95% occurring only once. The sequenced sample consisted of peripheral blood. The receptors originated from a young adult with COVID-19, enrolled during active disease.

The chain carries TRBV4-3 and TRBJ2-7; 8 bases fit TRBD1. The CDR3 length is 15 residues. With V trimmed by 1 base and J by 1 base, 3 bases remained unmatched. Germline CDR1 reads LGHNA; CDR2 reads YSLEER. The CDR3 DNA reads TGCGCCAGCAGCCAAGCTCGGACAGGGTCCTACGAGCAGTACTTC. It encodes CASSQARTGSYEQYF.

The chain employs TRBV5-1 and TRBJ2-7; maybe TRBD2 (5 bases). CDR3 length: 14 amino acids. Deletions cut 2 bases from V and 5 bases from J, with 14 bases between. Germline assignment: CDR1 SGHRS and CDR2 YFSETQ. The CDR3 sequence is CASSFGVATNEQYF. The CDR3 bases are TGCGCCAGCAGCTTCGGGGTGGCGACGAACGAGCAGTACTTC. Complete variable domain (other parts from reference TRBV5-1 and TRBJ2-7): KAGVTQTPRYLIKTRGQQVTLSCSPISGHRSVSWYQQTPGQGLQFLFEYFSETQRNKGNFPGRFSGRQFSNSRSEMNVSTLELGDSALYLCASSFGVATNEQYFGPGTRLTVT.

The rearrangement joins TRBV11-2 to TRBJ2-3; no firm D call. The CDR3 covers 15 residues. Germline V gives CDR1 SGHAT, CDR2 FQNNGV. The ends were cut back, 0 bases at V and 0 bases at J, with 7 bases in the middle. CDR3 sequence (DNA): TGTGCCAGCAGCTTAGACGGTACTAGCACAGATACGCAGTATTTT. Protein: CASSLDGTSTDTQYF.

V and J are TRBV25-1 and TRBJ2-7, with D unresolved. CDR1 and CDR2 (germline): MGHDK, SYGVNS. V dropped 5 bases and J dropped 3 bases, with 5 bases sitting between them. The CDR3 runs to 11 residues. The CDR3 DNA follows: TGTGCCAGCAGTTCCCTCTACGAGCAGTACTTC. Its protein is CASSSLYEQYF.

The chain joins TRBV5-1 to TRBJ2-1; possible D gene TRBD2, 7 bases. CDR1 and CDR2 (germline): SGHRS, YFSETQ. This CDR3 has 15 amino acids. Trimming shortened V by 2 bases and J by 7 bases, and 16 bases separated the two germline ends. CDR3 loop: CASSLVGGGNNEQFF. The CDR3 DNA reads TGCGCCAGCAGCTTAGTGGGAGGGGGTAATAATGAGCAGTTCTTC.

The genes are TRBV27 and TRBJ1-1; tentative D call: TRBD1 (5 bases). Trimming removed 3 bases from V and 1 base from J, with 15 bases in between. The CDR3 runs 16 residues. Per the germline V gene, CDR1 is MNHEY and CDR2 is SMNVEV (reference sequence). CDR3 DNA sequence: TGTGCCAGCAGTTTTTTGCAGGGTAGGGCGAACACTGAAGCTTTCTTT. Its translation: CASSFLQGRANTEAFF.

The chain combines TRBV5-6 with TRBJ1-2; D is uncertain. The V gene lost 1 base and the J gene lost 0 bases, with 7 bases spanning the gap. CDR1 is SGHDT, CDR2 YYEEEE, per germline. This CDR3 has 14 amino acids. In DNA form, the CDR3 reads TGTGCCAGCAGCTTGTTGGGCTCTAACTATGGCTACACCTTC. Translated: CASSLLGSNYGYTF. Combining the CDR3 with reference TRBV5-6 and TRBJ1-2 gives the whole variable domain DAGVTQSPTHLIKTRGQQVTLRCSPKSGHDTVSWYQQALGQGPQFIFQYYEEEERQRGNFPDRFSGHQFPNYSSELNVNALLLGDSALYLCASSLLGSNYGYTFGSGTRLTVV.

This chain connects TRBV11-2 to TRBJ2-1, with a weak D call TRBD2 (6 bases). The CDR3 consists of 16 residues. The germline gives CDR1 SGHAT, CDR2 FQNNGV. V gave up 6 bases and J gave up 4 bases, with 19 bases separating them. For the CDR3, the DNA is TGTGCCAGCAGACAACCCGGGGAGGTGAGTTACAATGAGCAGTTCTTC. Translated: CASRQPGEVSYNEQFF.

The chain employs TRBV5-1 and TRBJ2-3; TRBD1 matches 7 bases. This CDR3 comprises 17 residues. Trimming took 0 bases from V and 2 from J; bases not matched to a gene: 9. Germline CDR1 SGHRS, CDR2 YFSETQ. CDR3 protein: CASSLATGAFYTDTQYF. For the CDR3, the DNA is TGCGCCAGCAGCTTGGCTACAGGGGCCTTTTACACAGATACGCAGTATTTT. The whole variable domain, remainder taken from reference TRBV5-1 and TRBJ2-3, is KAGVTQTPRYLIKTRGQQVTLSCSPISGHRSVSWYQQTPGQGLQFLFEYFSETQRNKGNFPGRFSGRQFSNSRSEMNVSTLELGDSALYLCASSLATGAFYTDTQYFGPGTRLTVL.

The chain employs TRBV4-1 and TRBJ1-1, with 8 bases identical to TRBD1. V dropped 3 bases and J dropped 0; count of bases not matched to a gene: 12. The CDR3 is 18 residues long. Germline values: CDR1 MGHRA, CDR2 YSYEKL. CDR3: CASSQTGASKILNTEAFF. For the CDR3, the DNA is TGCGCCAGCAGCCAGACAGGGGCATCCAAAATCCTGAACACTGAAGCTTTCTTT.

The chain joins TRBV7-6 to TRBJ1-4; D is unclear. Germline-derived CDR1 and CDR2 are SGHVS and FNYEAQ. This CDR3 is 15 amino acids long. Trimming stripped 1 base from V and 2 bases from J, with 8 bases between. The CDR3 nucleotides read TGTGCCAGCAGCTTAGGTGCGGTCACTAATGAAAAACTGTTTTTT. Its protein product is CASSLGAVTNEKLFF.

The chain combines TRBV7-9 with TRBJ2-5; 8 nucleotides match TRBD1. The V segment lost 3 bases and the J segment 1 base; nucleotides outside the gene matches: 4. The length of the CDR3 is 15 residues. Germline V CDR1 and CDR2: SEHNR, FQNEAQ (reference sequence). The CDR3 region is CASSLVQGGQETQYF. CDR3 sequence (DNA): TGTGCCAGCAGCTTGGTACAGGGGGGCCAAGAGACCCAGTACTTC.

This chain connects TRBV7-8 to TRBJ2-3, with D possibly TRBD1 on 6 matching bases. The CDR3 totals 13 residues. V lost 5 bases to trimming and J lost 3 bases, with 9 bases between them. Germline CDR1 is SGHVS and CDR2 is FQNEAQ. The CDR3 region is CASSTGPTDTQYF. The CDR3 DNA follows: TGTGCCAGCAGCACAGGGCCTACAGATACGCAGTATTTT.

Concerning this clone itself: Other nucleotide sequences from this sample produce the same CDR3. CDR3 protein: CASSLGTGYGYTF. CDR3 bases: TGTGCCAGCAGCTTGGGAACGGGGTATGGCTACACCTTC. V and J are TRBV11-2 and TRBJ1-2; D is unclear. Per the germline V gene, CDR1 is SGHAT and CDR2 is FQNNGV. Trimming removed 3 bases from V and 5 bases from J, with 10 bases in between. This CDR3 comprises 13 residues. Filled out from reference TRBV11-2 and TRBJ1-2, the complete variable domain reads EAGVAQSPRYKIIEKRQSVAFWCNPISGHATLYWYQQILGQGPKLLIQFQNNGVVDDSQLPKDRFSAERLKGVDSTLKIQPAKLEDSAVYLCASSLGTGYGYTFGSGTRLTVV.

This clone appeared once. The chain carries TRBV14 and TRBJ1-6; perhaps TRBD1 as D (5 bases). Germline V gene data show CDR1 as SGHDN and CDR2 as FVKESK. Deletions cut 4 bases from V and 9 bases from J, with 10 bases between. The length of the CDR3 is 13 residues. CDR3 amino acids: CASSPGGVSPLHF. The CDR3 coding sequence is TGTGCCAGCAGCCCGGGGGGGGTTTCACCCCTCCACTTT.

CDR3 nucleotides: TGCAGCGTTGAACAGGGAGGAGTCCAGGACACCGGGGAGCTGTTTTTT. It codes for CSVEQGGVQDTGELFF. This sequence joins TRBV29-1 and TRBJ2-2; possibly TRBD2 for D (6 bases). Per germline, CDR1 SQVTM and CDR2 ANQGSEA. The CDR3 is made up of 16 amino acids. The V end lost 2 bases, the J end lost 3 bases, and 16 bases lay between the germline ends.